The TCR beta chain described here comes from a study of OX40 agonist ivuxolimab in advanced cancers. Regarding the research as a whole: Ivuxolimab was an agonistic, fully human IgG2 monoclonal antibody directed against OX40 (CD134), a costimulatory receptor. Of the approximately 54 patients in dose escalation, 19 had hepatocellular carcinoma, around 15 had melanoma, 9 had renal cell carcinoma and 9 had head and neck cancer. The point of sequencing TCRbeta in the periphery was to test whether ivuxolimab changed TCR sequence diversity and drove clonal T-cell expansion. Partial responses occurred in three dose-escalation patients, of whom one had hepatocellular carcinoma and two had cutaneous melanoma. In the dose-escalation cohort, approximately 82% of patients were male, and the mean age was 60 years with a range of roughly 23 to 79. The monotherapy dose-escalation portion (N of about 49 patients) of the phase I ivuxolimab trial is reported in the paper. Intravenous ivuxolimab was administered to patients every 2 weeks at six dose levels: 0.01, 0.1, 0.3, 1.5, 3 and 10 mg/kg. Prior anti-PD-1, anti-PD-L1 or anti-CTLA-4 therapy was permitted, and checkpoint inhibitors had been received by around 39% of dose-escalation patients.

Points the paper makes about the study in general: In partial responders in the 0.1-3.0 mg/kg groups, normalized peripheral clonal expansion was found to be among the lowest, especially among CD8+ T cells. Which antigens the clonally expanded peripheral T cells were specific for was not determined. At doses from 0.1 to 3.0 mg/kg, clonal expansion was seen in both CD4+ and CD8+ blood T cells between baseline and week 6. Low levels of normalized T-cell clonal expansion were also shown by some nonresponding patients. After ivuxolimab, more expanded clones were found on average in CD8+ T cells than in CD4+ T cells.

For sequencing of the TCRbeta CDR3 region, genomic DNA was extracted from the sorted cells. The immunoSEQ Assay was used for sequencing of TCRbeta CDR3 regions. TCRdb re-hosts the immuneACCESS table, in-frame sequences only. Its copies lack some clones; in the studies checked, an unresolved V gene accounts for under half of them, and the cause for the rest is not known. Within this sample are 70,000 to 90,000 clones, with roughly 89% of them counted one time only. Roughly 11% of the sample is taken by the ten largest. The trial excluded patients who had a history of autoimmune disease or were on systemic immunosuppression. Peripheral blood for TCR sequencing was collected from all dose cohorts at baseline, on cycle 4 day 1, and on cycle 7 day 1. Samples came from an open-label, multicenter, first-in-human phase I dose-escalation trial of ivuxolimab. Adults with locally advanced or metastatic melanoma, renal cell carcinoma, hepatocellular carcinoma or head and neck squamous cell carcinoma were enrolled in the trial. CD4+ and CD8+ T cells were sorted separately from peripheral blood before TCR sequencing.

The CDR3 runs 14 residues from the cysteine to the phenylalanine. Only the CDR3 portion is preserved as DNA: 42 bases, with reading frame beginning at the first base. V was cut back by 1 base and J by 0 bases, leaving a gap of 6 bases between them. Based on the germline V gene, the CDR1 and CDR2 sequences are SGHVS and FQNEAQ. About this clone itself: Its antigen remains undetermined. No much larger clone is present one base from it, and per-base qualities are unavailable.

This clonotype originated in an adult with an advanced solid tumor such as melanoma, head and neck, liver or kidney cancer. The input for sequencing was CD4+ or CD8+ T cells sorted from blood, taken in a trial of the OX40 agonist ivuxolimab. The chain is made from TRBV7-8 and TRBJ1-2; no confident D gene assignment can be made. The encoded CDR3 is CASSLELTNYGYTF. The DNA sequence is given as TGTGCCAGCAGCTTAGAACTTACTAACTATGGCTACACCTTC.